Listed below are T cell receptor beta chains from one sample, sequenced in a study of vaccination effects on CD4 cells after COVID-19. These receptors have no identified antigens. Repertoires were generated with immunoSEQ multiplex PCR, while TCRdb's copy carries only in-frame clones and drops some. The table has under 40,000 clones, around four fifths seen once. Material: CD4+ T cells from PBMCs cultured with HCoV-NL63 spike peptides, obtained after COVID-19 vaccination. Source of these receptors: a human donor who received a COVID-19 vaccine. Some clones in this sample may be carry-over from other donors' samples. Each CDR3 is given with its conserved first and last residue. D genes are given only for firm matches. Expanded clones are given a class, and other clones once, few, many or no size at all.

j_gene	abundance	v_gene	d_gene	CDR3aa	CDR3nt
TRBJ1-5	NA	TRBV18	NA	CASSDSNQPQHF	TGTGCCAGCTCGGACAGCAATCAGCCCCAGCATTTT
TRBJ2-5	NA	TRBV7-2	TRBD1	CASSTGTGRFETQYF	TGTGCCAGCAGCACCGGGACAGGGAGGTTTGAGACCCAGTACTTC
TRBJ2-1	NA	TRBV7-9	TRBD1	CASSLSRGPRNEQFF	TGTGCCAGCAGCTTGTCTAGGGGGCCGAGAAATGAGCAGTTCTTC
TRBJ2-5	NA	TRBV3-1/TRBV3-2	NA	CASSQGGGSVGTQYF	TGTGCCAGCAGCCAGGGCGGCGGGTCCGTCGGGACCCAGTACTTC
TRBJ1-2	NA	TRBV19	NA	CASSTGPYAESYGYTF	TGTGCCAGTAGTACAGGGCCATATGCAGAATCTTATGGCTACACCTTC
TRBJ1-5	NA	TRBV21-1	NA	CASSKAGDQPQHF	TGTGCCAGCAGCAAGGCAGGGGATCAGCCCCAGCATTTT
TRBJ1-2	NA	TRBV5-1	NA	CASSLELGGLRFLNYGYTF	TGCGCCAGCAGCTTGGAACTAGGGGGACTCCGCTTCTTAAACTATGGCTACACCTTC
TRBJ2-5	NA	TRBV19	NA	CATRYPTSGVGETQYF	TGTGCCACGAGATACCCTACTTCGGGGGTAGGAGAGACCCAGTACTTC
TRBJ2-1	NA	TRBV6-5	NA	CASSYGGASYNEQFF	TGTGCCAGCAGTTACGGGGGCGCATCCTACAATGAGCAGTTCTTC
TRBJ2-3	NA	TRBV21-1	NA	CASSKEGGARITDTQYF	TGTGCCAGCAGCAAAGAAGGGGGGGCCCGGATCACAGATACGCAGTATTTT
TRBJ2-1	NA	TRBV10-1	NA	CASSESLGGANNEQFF	TGCGCCAGCAGTGAGTCGTTGGGGGGGGCCAACAATGAGCAGTTCTTC
TRBJ2-2	NA	TRBV18	NA	CASSPGGGSGGELFF	TGTGCCAGCTCACCAGGAGGGGGCTCTGGCGGGGAGCTGTTTTTT
TRBJ2-5	NA	TRBV9	NA	CASSVVPRTETQYF	TGTGCCAGCAGCGTAGTCCCCCGGACAGAGACCCAGTACTTC
TRBJ1-2	NA	TRBV5-1	NA	CASSLGIEGRGGYTF	TGCGCCAGCAGCTTGGGAATAGAGGGGCGAGGAGGCTACACCTTC
TRBJ2-3	NA	TRBV12-3/TRBV12-4	NA	CASKVGATDTQYF	TGTGCCAGCAAGGTCGGGGCCACAGATACGCAGTATTTT
TRBJ2-5	NA	TRBV3-1/TRBV3-2	TRBD2	CASTQQGLAGGQETQYF	TGTGCCAGCACCCAACAAGGGCTAGCGGGGGGGCAAGAGACCCAGTACTTC
TRBJ1-2	NA	TRBV6-5	TRBD1	CASSYQGALPGYTF	TGTGCCAGCAGTTACCAGGGGGCGCTTCCGGGCTACACCTTC
TRBJ1-5	NA	TRBV5-1	TRBD1	CASSLSGQGNQPQHF	TGCGCCAGCAGCTTATCGGGACAGGGCAATCAGCCCCAGCATTTT
TRBJ2-3	NA	TRBV29-1	NA	CSVPLGGPDTQYF	TGCAGCGTCCCCTTGGGCGGTCCAGATACGCAGTATTTT
TRBJ1-4	NA	TRBV5-4	NA	CASSLGTTIEKLFF	TGTGCCAGCAGCTTAGGGACAACGATTGAAAAACTGTTTTTT
TRBJ2-2	few	TRBV5-4	NA	CASSMAQNTGELFF	TGTGCCAGCAGCATGGCCCAGAACACCGGGGAGCTGTTTTTT
TRBJ1-5	NA	TRBV6-5	NA	CASRQYNQPQHF	TGTGCCAGCAGACAGTATAATCAGCCCCAGCATTTT
TRBJ2-3	NA	TRBV4-1	TRBD2	CASSLDWRGIDTQYF	TGCGCCAGCAGCCTTGACTGGCGGGGGATAGATACGCAGTATTTT
TRBJ1-2	NA	TRBV28	TRBD1	CASRGQGVSDTF	TGTGCCAGCAGGGGACAGGGAGTCTCGGACACCTTC
TRBJ2-6	NA	TRBV18	NA	CASSLTVFSGANVLTF	TGTGCCAGCTCACTAACAGTTTTCTCTGGGGCCAACGTCCTGACTTTC
TRBJ1-3	NA	TRBV2	NA	CATRTDFSGNTIYF	TGTGCGACTAGGACGGACTTCTCTGGAAACACCATATATTTT
TRBJ1-5	NA	TRBV30	NA	CAWRGTSNQPQHF	TGTGCCTGGAGGGGGACCAGCAATCAGCCCCAGCATTTT
TRBJ2-1	NA	TRBV20-1	NA	CSASVNNEQFF	TGCAGTGCTAGCGTGAACAATGAGCAGTTCTTC
TRBJ2-2	NA	TRBV11-3	NA	CASSFGTFGELFF	TGTGCCAGCAGCTTCGGGACTTTCGGGGAGCTGTTTTTT
TRBJ1-2	NA	TRBV4-3	NA	CASSQDRSGDYGYTF	TGCGCCAGCAGCCAAGATCGTTCAGGGGATTATGGCTACACCTTC
TRBJ2-3	NA	TRBV30	NA	CAWRNRQGTDTQYF	TGTGCCTGGAGGAATAGACAGGGCACAGATACGCAGTATTTT
TRBJ1-1	NA	TRBV4-1	NA	CASSQGLTHMNTEAFF	TGCGCCAGCAGCCAAGGTTTGACACATATGAACACTGAAGCTTTCTTT
TRBJ2-3	NA	TRBV3-1/TRBV3-2	NA	CASRPAAATDTQYF	TGTGCCAGCAGACCCGCAGCGGCCACAGATACGCAGTATTTT
TRBJ1-1	NA	TRBV29-1	NA	CSALRGGNTEAFF	TGCAGCGCCTTACGGGGGGGCAACACTGAAGCTTTCTTT
TRBJ1-6	NA	TRBV6-5	NA	CASRADDGPTPLHF	TGTGCCAGCAGAGCCGACGACGGTCCCACACCCCTCCACTTT
TRBJ2-5	NA	TRBV18	NA	CASSQQGGETQYF	TGTGCCAGCTCGCAACAGGGGGGGGAGACCCAGTACTTC
TRBJ1-1	NA	TRBV5-5	NA	CASSFGHFGTEAFF	TGTGCCAGCAGCTTCGGGCATTTTGGGACTGAAGCTTTCTTT
TRBJ1-1	NA	TRBV15	NA	CATSRQGTEAFF	TGTGCCACCAGCAGACAGGGTACTGAAGCTTTCTTT